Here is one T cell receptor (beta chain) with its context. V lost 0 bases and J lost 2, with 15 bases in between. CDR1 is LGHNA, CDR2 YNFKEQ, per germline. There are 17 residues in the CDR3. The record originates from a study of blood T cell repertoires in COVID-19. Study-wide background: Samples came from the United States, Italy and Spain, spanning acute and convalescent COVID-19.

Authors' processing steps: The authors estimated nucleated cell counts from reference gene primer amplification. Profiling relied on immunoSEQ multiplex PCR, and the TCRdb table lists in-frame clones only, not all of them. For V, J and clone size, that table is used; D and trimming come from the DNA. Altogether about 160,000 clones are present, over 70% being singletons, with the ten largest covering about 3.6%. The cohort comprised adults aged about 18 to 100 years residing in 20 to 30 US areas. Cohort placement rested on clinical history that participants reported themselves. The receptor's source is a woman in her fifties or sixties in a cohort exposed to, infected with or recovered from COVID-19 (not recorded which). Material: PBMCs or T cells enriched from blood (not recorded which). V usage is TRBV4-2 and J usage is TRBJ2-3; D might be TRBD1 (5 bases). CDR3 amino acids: CASSQEADRPATDTQYF. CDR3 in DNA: TGTGCCAGCAGCCAAGAGGCCGACAGACCAGCCACAGATACGCAGTATTTT.